A single count supports the clone carrying this TCR beta chain. The data were produced by immunoSEQ multiplex PCR, yet TCRdb's version contains in-frame clones alone and is incomplete. The profile shows fewer than 650,000 clones, roughly 89% of them singletons. Trimming removed 7 bases at V and 8 bases at J, with 23 bases between. There are 14 residues in the CDR3. Germline V CDR1 and CDR2: GTSNPN, SVGIG (reference sequence). These data belong to a study of blood T cell repertoires in COVID-19. Study summary: Samples taken during acute and convalescent COVID-19 were collected in the United States, Italy and Spain. From T cells, B-cell-depleted T cells, or PBMCs came the material, which was cDNA or gDNA.

It was during active infection that Seattle patients were enrolled and then longitudinally followed. The V gene is TRBV30, the J gene TRBJ1-2; perhaps TRBD1 as D (6 bases). This TCR came from a woman aged 45-65 years with COVID-19, enrolled during active disease. Material for sequencing was peripheral blood. The CDR3 DNA reads as TGTGCCTTACCGGGGGGGGGCGCTTTAGGAGGCTACACCTTC. Amino acids: CALPGGGALGGYTF.